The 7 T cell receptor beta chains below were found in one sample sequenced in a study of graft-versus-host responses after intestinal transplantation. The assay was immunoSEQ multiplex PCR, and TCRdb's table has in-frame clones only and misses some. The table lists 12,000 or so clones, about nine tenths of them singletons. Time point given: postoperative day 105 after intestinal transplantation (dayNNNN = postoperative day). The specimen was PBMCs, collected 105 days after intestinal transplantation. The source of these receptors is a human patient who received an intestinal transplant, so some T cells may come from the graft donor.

CDR3 nucleotide sequence: TGTGCCAGCAGACCTGACCCATCCTCCTACAATGAGCAGTTCTTC. This codes for CASRPDPSSYNEQFF. The chain employs TRBV5-4 and TRBJ2-1; D is undetermined. V was cut by 5 bases and J by 0 bases, with 12 bases left in between. CDR3 length: 15 residues. Germline CDR1 SGHNT, CDR2 YYREEE (reference sequence).

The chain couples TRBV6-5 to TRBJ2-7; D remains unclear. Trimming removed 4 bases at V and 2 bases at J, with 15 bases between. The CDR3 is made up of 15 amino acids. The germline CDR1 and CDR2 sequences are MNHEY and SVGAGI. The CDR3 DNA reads TGTGCCAGCAGTTTCTCAGGACCGACGACCTACGAGCAGTACTTC. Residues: CASSFSGPTTYEQYF.

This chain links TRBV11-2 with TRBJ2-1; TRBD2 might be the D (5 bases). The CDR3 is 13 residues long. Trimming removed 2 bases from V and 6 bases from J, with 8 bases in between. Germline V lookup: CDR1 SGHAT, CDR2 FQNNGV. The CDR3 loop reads CASSLPAGNEQFF. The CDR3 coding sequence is TGTGCCAGCAGCTTACCCGCGGGCAATGAGCAGTTCTTC.

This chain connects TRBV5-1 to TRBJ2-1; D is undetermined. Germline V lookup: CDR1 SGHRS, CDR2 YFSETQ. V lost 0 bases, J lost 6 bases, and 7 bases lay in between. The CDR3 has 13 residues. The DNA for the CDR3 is TGCGCCAGCAGCTTGGATCCAGGCAATGAGCAGTTCTTC. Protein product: CASSLDPGNEQFF.

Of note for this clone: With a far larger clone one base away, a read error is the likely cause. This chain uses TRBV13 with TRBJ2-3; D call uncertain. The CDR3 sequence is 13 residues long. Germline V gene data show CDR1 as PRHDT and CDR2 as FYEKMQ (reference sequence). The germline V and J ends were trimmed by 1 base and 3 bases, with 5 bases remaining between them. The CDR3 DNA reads TGTGCCAGCAGCTTAGTCATGACAGATACGCAGTATTTT. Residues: CASSLVMTDTQYF.

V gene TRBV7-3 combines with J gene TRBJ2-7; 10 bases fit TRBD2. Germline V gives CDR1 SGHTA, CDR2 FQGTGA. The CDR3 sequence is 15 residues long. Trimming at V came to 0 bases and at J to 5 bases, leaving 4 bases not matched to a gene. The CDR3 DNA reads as TGTGCCAGCAGCTTAACCAGCGGGGGGGCCCACGAGCAGTACTTC. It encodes CASSLTSGGAHEQYF.

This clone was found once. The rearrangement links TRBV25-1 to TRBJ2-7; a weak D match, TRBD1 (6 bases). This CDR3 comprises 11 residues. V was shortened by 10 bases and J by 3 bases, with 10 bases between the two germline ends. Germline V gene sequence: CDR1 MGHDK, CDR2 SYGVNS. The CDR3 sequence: CATEGVYEQYF. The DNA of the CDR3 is TGTGCCACCGAGGGGGTCTACGAGCAGTACTTC.